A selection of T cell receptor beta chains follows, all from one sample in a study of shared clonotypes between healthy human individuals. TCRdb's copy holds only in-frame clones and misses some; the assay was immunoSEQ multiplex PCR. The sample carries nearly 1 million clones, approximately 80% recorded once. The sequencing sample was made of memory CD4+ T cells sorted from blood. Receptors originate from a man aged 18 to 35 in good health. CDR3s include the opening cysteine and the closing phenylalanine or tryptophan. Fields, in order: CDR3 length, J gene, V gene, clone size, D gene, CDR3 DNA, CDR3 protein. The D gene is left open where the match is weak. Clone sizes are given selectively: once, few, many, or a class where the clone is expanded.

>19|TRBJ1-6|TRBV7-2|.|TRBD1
TGTGCCAGCAGCTTAGACTTCGGGACAGAATGGAGTCATAATTCACCCCTCCACTTT
CASSLDFGTEWSHNSPLHF
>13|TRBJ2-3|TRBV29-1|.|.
TGCAGCGTTAAAGTGGGGTTGACAGATACGCAGTATTTT
CSVKVGLTDTQYF
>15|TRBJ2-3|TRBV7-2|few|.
TGTGCCAGCAGCTCTCTAGGGCTAAACACAGATACGCAGTATTTT
CASSSLGLNTDTQYF
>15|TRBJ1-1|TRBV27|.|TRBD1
TGTGCCAGCATCAGAACTGGGGACAGCCTTACGGGAGCTTTCTTT
CASIRTGDSLTGAFF
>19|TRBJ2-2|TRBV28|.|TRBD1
TGTGCCAGCAGCCTCCTAAGACAGGGCGGAGGCGGGTTAGTCGGGGAGCTGTTTTTT
CASSLLRQGGGGLVGELFF
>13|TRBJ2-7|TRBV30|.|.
TGTGCCTGGAGTGCGGGCAGGGGTTACGAGCAGTACTTC
CAWSAGRGYEQYF
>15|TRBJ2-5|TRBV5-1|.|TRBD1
TGCGCCAGCAGCGGTGCGGGCAGGACAGGAGAGACCCAGTACTTC
CASSGAGRTGETQYF
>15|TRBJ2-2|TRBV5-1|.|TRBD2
TGCGCCAGCGGGGGACTAGCGGGGTCCGACGGGGAGCTGTTTTTT
CASGGLAGSDGELFF
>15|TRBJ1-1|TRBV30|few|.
TGTGCCTGGAGTGTACGAGAAGGGCGGAGCACTGAAGCTTTCTTT
CAWSVREGRSTEAFF
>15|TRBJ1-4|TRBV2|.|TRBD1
TGTGCCAGCAGCAAGGGACAGGCCTCGAATGAAAAACTGTTTTTT
CASSKGQASNEKLFF
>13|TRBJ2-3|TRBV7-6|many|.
TGTGCCAGCAGCCTGGGACGCTTAGATACGCAGTATTTT
CASSLGRLDTQYF
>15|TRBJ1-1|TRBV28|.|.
TGTGCCAGCAGGAAGTGGGGGGTCTCCAGCAATGAAGCTTTCTTT
CASRKWGVSSNEAFF
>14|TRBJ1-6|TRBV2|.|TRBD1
TGTGCCAGCAGACAGGGGTTTTATAATTCACCCCTCCACTTT
CASRQGFYNSPLHF
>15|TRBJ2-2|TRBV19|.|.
TGTGCCAGTAGTCCAGGTGGGACGAACACCGGGGAGCTGTTTTTT
CASSPGGTNTGELFF
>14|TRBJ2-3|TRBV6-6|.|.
TGTGCCAGCAGTTACCCTTTAAGGCCAGATACGCAGTATTTT
CASSYPLRPDTQYF
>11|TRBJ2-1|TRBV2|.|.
TGTGCCAGCAGTGACAACAATGAGCAGTTCTTC
CASSDNNEQFF
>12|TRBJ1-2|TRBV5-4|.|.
TGTGCCAGCAGCTTGGATAACTATGGCTACACCTTC
CASSLDNYGYTF
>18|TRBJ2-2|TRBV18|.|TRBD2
TGTGCCAGCTCACCGAGTCATTTGGTCCTAGCGGGAGCCGGGGAGCTGTTTTTT
CASSPSHLVLAGAGELFF
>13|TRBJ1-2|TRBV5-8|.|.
TGTGCCAGCAGCTTGATGGGGGGCGATGGCTACACCTTC
CASSLMGGDGYTF
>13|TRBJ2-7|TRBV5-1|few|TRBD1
TGCGCCAGCAGAAGGACAGGGGTCTACGAGCAGTACTTC
CASRRTGVYEQYF
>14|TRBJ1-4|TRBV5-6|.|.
TGTGCCAGCGGGAGTGGGCAACTAGGTGAAAAACTGTTTTTT
CASGSGQLGEKLFF
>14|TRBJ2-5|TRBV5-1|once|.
TGCGCCAGCAGCGCGGGTGGCCTGGGAGAGACCCAGTACTTC
CASSAGGLGETQYF
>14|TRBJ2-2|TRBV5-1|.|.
TGCGCCAGCAGCTCTACGCCGGGGACCGGGGAGCTGTTTTTT
CASSSTPGTGELFF
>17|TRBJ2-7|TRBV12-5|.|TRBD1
TGTGCTAGTGGTTTAGCCCGAGGGACAGGGCAATCCTACGAGCAGTACTTC
CASGLARGTGQSYEQYF
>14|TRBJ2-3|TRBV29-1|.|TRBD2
TGCAGCGTGGGGAGGGGCTTGGGCACAGATACGCAGTATTTT
CSVGRGLGTDTQYF
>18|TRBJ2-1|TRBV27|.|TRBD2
TGTGCCAGCAGGTCGGGCGGGGGGCGACAGTCAAGCTACAATGAGCAGTTCTTC
CASRSGGGRQSSYNEQFF
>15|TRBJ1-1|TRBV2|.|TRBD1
TGTGCCAGCAGTGATCTGGGACAGAGAGACACTGAAGCTTTCTTT
CASSDLGQRDTEAFF
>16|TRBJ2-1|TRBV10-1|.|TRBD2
TGCGCCAGCAGTGAGTCTTCTACGGGGGGAATTGATGAGCAGTTCTTC
CASSESSTGGIDEQFF
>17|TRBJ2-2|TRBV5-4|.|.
TGTGCCAGCAGCGTAGCCAGGGCCTTTTCGTCGGCCGGGGAGCTGTTTTTT
CASSVARAFSSAGELFF
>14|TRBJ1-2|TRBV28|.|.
TGTGCCAACCTTAACCTGGGGGACCCCTATGGCTACACCTTC
CANLNLGDPYGYTF
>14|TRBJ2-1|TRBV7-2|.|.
TGTGCCAGCAGCTTAGTATTGTCCTACAATGAGCAGTTCTTC
CASSLVLSYNEQFF
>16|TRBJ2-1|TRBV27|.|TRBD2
TGTGCCAGCAGTCGCCAACTAGCGGGAGGGCCAAATGAGCAGTTCTTC
CASSRQLAGGPNEQFF
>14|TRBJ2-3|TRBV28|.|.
TGTGCCAGCAGTGGGACGTTGAGCACAGATACGCAGTATTTT
CASSGTLSTDTQYF
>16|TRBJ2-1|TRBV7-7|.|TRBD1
TGTGCTAGCAGCCAGCGACAGGGCGGATCCTACAATGAGCAGTTCTTC
CASSQRQGGSYNEQFF
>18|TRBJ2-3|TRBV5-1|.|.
TGCGCCAGCAGCAACCTCGGTCGTCGCTCGGAGGGCACAGATACGCAGTATTTT
CASSNLGRRSEGTDTQYF
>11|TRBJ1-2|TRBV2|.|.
TGTGCCAGCAGCCTCGTCAGCGGCTACACCTTC
CASSLVSGYTF
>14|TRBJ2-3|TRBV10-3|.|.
TGTGCCATCAACCAGCTAGGGGAGACAGATACGCAGTATTTT
CAINQLGETDTQYF
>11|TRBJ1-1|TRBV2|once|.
TGTGCCAGCAGGGAGGTAACTGAAGCTTTCTTT
CASREVTEAFF
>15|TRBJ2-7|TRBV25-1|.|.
TGTGCCAGCAGTGAATATAAGGGGACCGGCTACGAGCAGTACTTC
CASSEYKGTGYEQYF
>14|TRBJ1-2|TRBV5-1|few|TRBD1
TGCGCCAGCAGCCGAGGGGACAGTTTCTATGGCTACACCTTC
CASSRGDSFYGYTF
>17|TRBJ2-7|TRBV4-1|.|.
TGCGCCAGCAGCCAAGGGAGGGAGGGAATAGGGGGCTTCGAGCAGTACTTC
CASSQGREGIGGFEQYF
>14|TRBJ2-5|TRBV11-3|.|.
TGTGCCAGCAGCTCTATAAAGGGGGATGAGACCCAGTACTTC
CASSSIKGDETQYF
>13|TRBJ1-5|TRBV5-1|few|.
TGCGCCAGCAGTGGGGACAAAGATCAGCCCCAGCATTTT
CASSGDKDQPQHF
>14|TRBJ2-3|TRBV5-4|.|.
TGTGCCAGCAGCTTAGACACAGGGACAGATACGCAGTATTTT
CASSLDTGTDTQYF
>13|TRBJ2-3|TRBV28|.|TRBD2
TGTGCCAGCAGTTCTAGCGGGGGGCATACGCAGTATTTT
CASSSSGGHTQYF
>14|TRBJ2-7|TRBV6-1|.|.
TGTGCCAGCAGTGAACGCTCTAGAGGCGGCGAGCAGTACTTC
CASSERSRGGEQYF